Listed below are T cell receptor beta chains from one sample, sequenced in a study of T cell repertoires in cytomegalovirus infection. TCRdb fed the reads into MiXCR, producing one record per CDR3 protein. The sample shows tens of thousands of distinct CDR3 sequences, more than 15% of them seen only once. These TCRs are of unknown antigen specificity. Sample: CD8+ T cells from cultured PBMCs, taken from culture after CMV antigen stimulation. The receptors shown here come from a human donor in good health (CMV status not recorded). Some clones in this sample may be carry-over from other donors' samples. CDR3s include the opening cysteine and the closing phenylalanine or tryptophan. Fields, in order: CDR3 DNA, CDR3 protein, clone size, V gene, J gene, D gene. D genes are given only for firm matches. A clone size is listed for some rows: how often the clone was seen (once, few, many), or a class if it is expanded.

TGTGCCAGCAGCCAAGATTCCCCAGGCTCCTACGAGCAGTACTTC	CASSQDSPGSYEQYF	NA	TRBV14	TRBJ2-7	NA
TGTGCCAGCAGCTTACCCAATCAGCCCCAGCATTTT	CASSLPNQPQHF	NA	TRBV7-2	TRBJ1-5	NA
TGTGCCAGCAGCTTAGACGACGAAAACATTCAGTACTTC	CASSLDDENIQYF	many	TRBV7-2	TRBJ2-4	NA
TGTGCCAGCAGACTCTCCGGGCCCTACGAGCAGTACTTC	CASRLSGPYEQYF	few	TRBV7-8	TRBJ2-7	NA
TGCGCCAGCAGCCAATCCCGGACAGGGAATGAGCAGTTCTTC	CASSQSRTGNEQFF	few	TRBV4-1	TRBJ2-1	TRBD1
TGTGCCAGCAGTTTAAAAGGGATCGACAGGGGAGATGGCTACACCTTC	CASSLKGIDRGDGYTF	few	TRBV27	TRBJ1-2	TRBD1
TGTGCCAGCAGCTTTAGTTCGGACTACAATGAGCAGTTCTTC	CASSFSSDYNEQFF	few	TRBV7-2	TRBJ2-1	NA
TGTGCCAGCAGCTTACCCCTAGCGGGGGGAAGCATACGGGAGCAGTTCTTC	CASSLPLAGGSIREQFF	NA	TRBV7-2	TRBJ2-1	TRBD2
TGTGCCAGCAGGGAGGGACAGGGCGAGCAGTACTTC	CASREGQGEQYF	NA	TRBV5-4	TRBJ2-7	TRBD1
TGTGCCAGCAGCCTCTCACATAGCGGGAGGGAGACCCAGTACTTC	CASSLSHSGRETQYF	NA	TRBV7-8	TRBJ2-5	TRBD2
TGCGCCAGCAGCCAATACCCTCCTGGGGGGCGATTTACAGATACGCAGTATTTT	CASSQYPPGGRFTDTQYF	few	TRBV4-3	TRBJ2-3	NA
TGCAGCGTTGATCCCAAAAGGGACAGGGATTTGCGGTATGGCTACACCTTC	CSVDPKRDRDLRYGYTF	NA	TRBV29-1	TRBJ1-2	TRBD1
TGTGCCAGCAGCTTAGAAGTGAGCGGGAAGTACGAGCAGTACTTC	CASSLEVSGKYEQYF	NA	TRBV7-6	TRBJ2-7	TRBD2
TGTGCCAGCAGTCCCGGACAGGGTTATAGCAATCAGCCCCAGCATTTT	CASSPGQGYSNQPQHF	few	TRBV12-3/TRBV12-4	TRBJ1-5	TRBD1
TGTGCCAGCAGCAACCGGGACCGTGGAAACTACGAGCAGTACTTC	CASSNRDRGNYEQYF	NA	TRBV7-9	TRBJ2-7	NA
TGTGCCAGCAGCCCTCTAGGAGGGGCTGACACTGAAGCTTTCTTT	CASSPLGGADTEAFF	NA	TRBV7-3	TRBJ1-1	NA
TGCGCCAGCAGCCAAGTACCCGCCACAGGAGATACGCAGTATTTT	CASSQVPATGDTQYF	NA	TRBV4-1	TRBJ2-3	NA
TGTGCCAGCAGTTTTGTCTTCCTAGCAGACAATGAGCAGTTCTTC	CASSFVFLADNEQFF	NA	TRBV12-3/TRBV12-4	TRBJ2-1	NA
TGTGCCAGCAGCTTTTCCAGCAATCAGCCCCAGCATTTT	CASSFSSNQPQHF	many	TRBV6-1	TRBJ1-5	NA
TGTGCCAGCTTCGCGGGCCATGGCTACACCTTC	CASFAGHGYTF	few	TRBV7-4	TRBJ1-2	NA
TGTGCCAGTAGTTCCCGGGGGGGCCCTGAAGCTTTCTTT	CASSSRGGPEAFF	NA	TRBV19	TRBJ1-1	NA
TGTGCCCGCAGTTTATCTTTGGGGGGGAGCTCCTACGAGCAGTACTTC	CARSLSLGGSSYEQYF	NA	TRBV27	TRBJ2-7	TRBD2
TGTGCCAGCAGTTTAGGGCCCCGTGGATCTGGAAACACCATATATTTT	CASSLGPRGSGNTIYF	few	TRBV12-3/TRBV12-4	TRBJ1-3	NA
TGTGCCAGCAGTCCTTTGCAGAGGTCCTACGAGCAGTACTTC	CASSPLQRSYEQYF	NA	TRBV6-1	TRBJ2-7	NA
TGTGCTAGTGCGCACAGGGCCCAAGAGACCCAGTACTTC	CASAHRAQETQYF	few	TRBV12-5	TRBJ2-5	NA
TGTGCCAGCAGCTTAGCTTTGAGACAAGCCGGGGACACTGAAGCTTTCTTT	CASSLALRQAGDTEAFF	many	TRBV7-2	TRBJ1-1	NA
TGCAGTGCCTTAGAGGTGGGACAGGGCTACGAGCAGTACTTC	CSALEVGQGYEQYF	NA	TRBV20-1	TRBJ2-7	TRBD1
TGTGCCAGCTATGGCGTACCCCACTATGGCTACACCTTC	CASYGVPHYGYTF	few	TRBV6-1	TRBJ1-2	NA
TGTGCCAGCAGCAACCGGGACAGATACAATGAGCAGTTCTTC	CASSNRDRYNEQFF	few	TRBV7-6	TRBJ2-1	TRBD1
TGTGCCAGCAGCCCAGGGACAGGGGAAAAACCCGTCCAAGTCAATGAGCAGTTCTTC	CASSPGTGEKPVQVNEQFF	few	TRBV7-2	TRBJ2-1	TRBD1
TGTGCCAGCAGCCCCGGGACAGGGGACGAGCAGTACTTC	CASSPGTGDEQYF	few	TRBV7-6	TRBJ2-7	TRBD1
TGTGCCAGCAGTCTGAGGACTAGCGGGTTCACAGATACGCAGTATTTT	CASSLRTSGFTDTQYF	few	TRBV28	TRBJ2-3	TRBD2
TGTGCCAGCAGCGTAGGGACAGGGGGCGCATTTGAAGCTTTCTTT	CASSVGTGGAFEAFF	NA	TRBV9	TRBJ1-1	TRBD1
TGTGCCAGCAGCGTAGGCCAGTCGAGCTCCTACGAGCAGTACTTC	CASSVGQSSSYEQYF	NA	TRBV9	TRBJ2-7	NA
TGTGCCAGCAGTCCGGGACAGGGCTTCAATCAGCCCCAGCATTTT	CASSPGQGFNQPQHF	few	TRBV28	TRBJ1-5	TRBD1
TGTGCCAGCAGCTTAGGTACAGGGACAGGGATTCTTGAGCAGTTCTTC	CASSLGTGTGILEQFF	few	TRBV7-2	TRBJ2-1	TRBD1
TGTGCCAGCAGCTTCAGAGAGTTGGAGACCCAGTACTTC	CASSFRELETQYF	NA	TRBV7-9	TRBJ2-5	NA
TGTGCCAGCAGCCCTAGTGGGGGATACACTGAAGCTTTCTTT	CASSPSGGYTEAFF	few	TRBV9	TRBJ1-1	NA
TGTGCCAGCAGCCGCGGGGAGTACGAGCAGTACTTC	CASSRGEYEQYF	once	TRBV6-1	TRBJ2-7	NA
TGTGCCAGCAGCTTCTCCCTTACTAGCGGGGGTCCCCCCTACGAGCAGTACTTC	CASSFSLTSGGPPYEQYF	few	TRBV7-2	TRBJ2-7	TRBD2
TGTGCCAGCGGATACACTGAAGCTTTCTTT	CASGYTEAFF	few	TRBV6-6	TRBJ1-1	NA
TGTGCCAGCAGCCTTTCGGGGACTAGCGGGAGCTCCTACAATGAGCAGTTCTTC	CASSLSGTSGSSYNEQFF	few	TRBV7-9	TRBJ2-1	TRBD2
TGTGCCAGCGAGGTGTCCGACGGCTCCTACAATGAGCAGTTCTTC	CASEVSDGSYNEQFF	few	TRBV7-9	TRBJ2-1	NA
TGTGCCAGCAGTACCTCTTCCGGGGCATACGAGCAGTACTTC	CASSTSSGAYEQYF	NA	TRBV27	TRBJ2-7	NA
TGTGCCAGCAGCTTAGAACAGGGGCCTTTTTACAATGAGCAGTTCTTC	CASSLEQGPFYNEQFF	few	TRBV11-1	TRBJ2-1	TRBD1
TGTGCCAGCAGCGTCGGGGCGGGAGATTACAATGAGCAGTTCTTC	CASSVGAGDYNEQFF	few	TRBV7-2	TRBJ2-1	TRBD2
TGTGCCAGCAGTTTATTGCCTGTCACAGGGGAGACCCAGTACTTC	CASSLLPVTGETQYF	few	TRBV27	TRBJ2-5	NA
TGTGCCAGCAGCTTAGTGGCGGGAGGGGAGACCCAGTACTTC	CASSLVAGGETQYF	once	TRBV7-2	TRBJ2-5	TRBD2
TGTGCCAGCAGTGTTTCCGGGGGCTGGAGCACTGAAGCTTTCTTT	CASSVSGGWSTEAFF	few	TRBV2	TRBJ1-1	NA
TGTGCCAGCAGCCAAGGGGGCGGGAGAGCTGAAGCTTTCTTT	CASSQGGGRAEAFF	few	TRBV4-2	TRBJ1-1	NA
TGTGCCAGCAGCTTATCAACACCCCTCCACTTT	CASSLSTPLHF	NA	TRBV7-3	TRBJ1-6	NA
TGTGCCAGCCGACCGGGGATCCTTGAAGAGACCCAGTACTTC	CASRPGILEETQYF	few	TRBV6-2/TRBV6-3	TRBJ2-5	NA
TGTGCCAGCAGCTTGCGGGAATTCCGGGCAGATACGCAGTATTTT	CASSLREFRADTQYF	NA	TRBV7-9	TRBJ2-3	NA
TGTGCCAGCAGCCATAATCTGGCAGGCTCTGGGGCCAACGTCCTGACTTTC	CASSHNLAGSGANVLTF	NA	TRBV7-9	TRBJ2-6	NA
TGTGCCAGCAGGGGACGGGGGAGGAATCAGCCCCAGCATTTT	CASRGRGRNQPQHF	NA	TRBV6-2/TRBV6-3	TRBJ1-5	NA